Listed here are 5 T cell receptor beta chains from one sample, sequenced in a study of OX40 agonist ivuxolimab in advanced cancers. Profiling relied on immunoSEQ multiplex PCR, and the TCRdb table lists in-frame clones only, not all of them. This sample has 30,000 to 40,000 clones, with about 92% found just once. The source material was CD4+ or CD8+ T cells sorted from blood, sampled in a trial of the OX40 agonist ivuxolimab. The receptors stem from an adult with an advanced solid tumor such as melanoma, head and neck, liver or kidney cancer.

The chain uses TRBV27 and TRBJ2-1; no clear D gene. V shed 5 bases and J shed 3 bases, with 8 bases lying between them. Germline values: CDR1 MNHEY, CDR2 SMNVEV (reference sequence). The CDR3 has 13 amino acids. The CDR3 nucleotides are TGTGCCAGCAGTGGGCGTTACTACAATGAGCAGTTCTTC. It is translated as CASSGRYYNEQFF.

V is TRBV28 and J is TRBJ2-5; D unclear. V lost 8 bases to trimming and J lost 5 bases, with 12 bases between them. From germline, CDR1 is MDHEN and CDR2 SYDVKM. CDR3 length equals 12 residues. The CDR3 DNA reads TGTGCCAGCTCCGTTAGTTGGGAGACCCAGTACTTC. This encodes CASSVSWETQYF.

As regards this clone: This sample also contains other DNA sequences that code for the same CDR3. The J gene is TRBJ2-7, the V gene TRBV19; 9 bases match TRBD1. CDR3 length: 14 amino acids. CDR1 and CDR2 (germline): LNHDA, SQIVND (reference sequence). Germline trimming cut 6 bases from V and 2 bases from J; bases unmatched to any gene: 5. The CDR3 DNA is TGTGCCAGTAGCCCCGGACAGGGGCCCTACGAGCAGTACTTC. Its translation is CASSPGQGPYEQYF.

This chain connects TRBV5-1 to TRBJ2-3, with D perhaps TRBD2 (5 bases). V was clipped by 0 bases and J by 4 bases, with 15 bases between them. Germline V gene lookup returns CDR1 SGHRS and CDR2 YFSETQ. The CDR3 consists of 16 residues. The DNA of the CDR3 is TGCGCCAGCAGCTTGGGGGCGGAGCGGTTCGCAGATACGCAGTATTTT. This translates into CASSLGAERFADTQYF.

V is TRBV9 and J is TRBJ2-5; D is uncertain. V dropped 4 bases and J dropped 2 bases, with 15 bases sitting between them. Germline V lookup: CDR1 SGDLS, CDR2 YYNGEE. CDR3 length: 15 amino acids. This CDR3 reads CASSPRVEEQETQYF. Here the CDR3 DNA reads TGTGCCAGCAGCCCAAGGGTTGAGGAGCAAGAGACCCAGTACTTC.